This T cell receptor beta chain was retrieved from a study of control samples from healthy donors and cancer patients. Method: immunoSEQ multiplex PCR; TCRdb's copy keeps in-frame clones and lacks some. Of about 150,000 clones in the sample, roughly 92% were seen once. The sample consisted of blood. This TCR derives from a woman aged 25 to 39 in good health.

CDR3 DNA sequence: TGTGCCAGCAGCCCTCGGACAGCGGGCCACGAGCAGTACTTC. Its protein product is CASSPRTAGHEQYF. V is TRBV4-2 and J is TRBJ2-7; either TRBD1 or TRBD2 may supply D (6 bases each). The ends were cut back, 4 bases at V and 5 bases at J, with 15 bases in the middle. Germline V lookup: CDR1 LGHNA, CDR2 YNFKEQ. The CDR3 totals 14 residues.